This T cell receptor beta chain was captured in a study of blood T cell repertoires in COVID-19. Across the study: From the United States, Italy and Spain came samples of acute and convalescent COVID-19.

V was trimmed by 3 bases and J by 0 bases, leaving 6 bases between them. The CDR3 runs 15 residues. Germline values: CDR1 PRHDT, CDR2 FYEKMQ (reference sequence). Per the original methods: The authors estimated nucleated cell counts from reference gene primer amplification. Generated by immunoSEQ multiplex PCR, the TCRdb table keeps only in-frame clones and is missing some. From that table come the V and J calls and clone size; the DNA was used to work out D and trimming. In the table there are about 160,000 clones, about nine tenths of which are singletons. Sample: peripheral blood. The chain links TRBV13 to TRBJ2-6, with D unresolved. This TCR derives from a woman aged 60-75 years who had recovered from COVID-19. Here the CDR3 reads CASSLAFSGANVLTF. CDR3 coding DNA: TGTGCCAGCAGCTTGGCTTTCTCTGGGGCCAACGTCCTGACTTTC.